The 25 T cell receptor beta chains below were found in one sample sequenced in a study of blood T cells in healthy people across ages. It was with a sample-barcoded 5' primer and a J-beta primer mix that a second PCR of roughly 7 to 12 cycles was run. TCRdb reprocessed the 5' RACE reads via MiXCR and lists one record per CDR3 protein. Of about a million distinct CDR3 sequences in the sample, just over 50% were seen once. Source material: blood. The receptors shown here come from a woman aged 55-69 years in good health.

A remark on this clonotype: A junction boundary mismatches the germline segment, possibly from a read error. The CDR3 nucleotides read TGTGCCAGCAGCGAAACGGGACAGTGGACCTACGTGCAGTACTTC. This codes for CASSETGQWTYVQYF. V and J are TRBV9 and TRBJ2-7, with 7 nucleotides matching TRBD1. Germline-derived CDR1 and CDR2 are SGDLS and YYNGEE. This CDR3 has 15 residues.

The V gene is TRBV27, the J gene TRBJ2-7; TRBD2 is a possible D gene (5 bases). Germline lookup yields CDR1 MNHEY and CDR2 SMNVEV (reference sequence). The CDR3 is made up of 16 amino acids. V lost 0 bases to trimming and J lost 10 bases, with 22 bases between them. CDR3 residues: CASSLSPGVDGRIQYF. In DNA, the CDR3 is TGTGCCAGCAGTTTATCACCTGGGGTAGATGGGAGAATTCAGTACTTC.

Of note for this clonotype: A much larger clone lies one base from this, so it may be a read error. The rearrangement links TRBV10-3 to TRBJ2-3, with 9 positions matching TRBD2. The J segment lost 4 bases and the V segment lost 4 bases, leaving 6 bases of the junction unmatched. CDR3 length: 15 amino acids. Germline values: CDR1 ENHRY, CDR2 SYGVKD. The CDR3 reads CAISGASGDADTQYF. The CDR3 DNA is TGTGCCATCAGTGGCGCTAGCGGGGACGCAGATACGCAGTATTTT.

In its sample, this clonotype was seen once. The chain joins TRBV7-2 to TRBJ2-7, with D maybe TRBD2 (6 bases). V lost 2 bases to trimming and J lost 0 bases, with 14 bases between them. The length of the CDR3 is 16 residues. CDR1 is SGHTA and CDR2 is FQGNSA in the germline V gene. CDR3 bases: TGTGCCAGCAGCTTATCACCCCTCGGGAGCTCCTACGAGCAGTACTTC. Its translation is CASSLSPLGSSYEQYF.

In its sample, this clonotype was seen a few times. The chain employs TRBV6-5 and TRBJ2-7, with TRBD1 matching 10 bases. V lost 4 bases to trimming and J lost 2 bases; unmatched junction nucleotides: 2. Germline-derived CDR1 and CDR2 are MNHEY and SVGAGI. The CDR3 sequence is 14 residues long. CDR3 in amino acids: CASSSTGGPYEQYF. The CDR3 DNA sequence: TGTGCCAGCAGTTCGACAGGGGGCCCCTACGAGCAGTACTTC.

The chain joins TRBV10-3 to TRBJ2-3; TRBD1 matches 9 bases. Germline CDR1 and CDR2: ENHRY and SYGVKD. CDR3 length equals 14 residues. V lost 6 bases to trimming and J lost 5 bases; unmatched junction nucleotides: 6. CDR3 region: CAIRQGAQGDTQYF. The CDR3 coding sequence is TGTGCCATCAGACAGGGGGCGCAAGGAGATACGCAGTATTTT.

This rearrangement joins TRBV4-1 to TRBJ1-6; TRBD1 agrees at 8 bases. The CDR3 totals 15 residues. Germline V lookup: CDR1 MGHRA, CDR2 YSYEKL. Trimming cost V 0 bases and J 9 bases; bases outside gene matches: 4. Written as DNA, the CDR3 is TGCGCCAGCAGCCAAGAGTGGGACAGGCGTTCACCCCTCCACTTT. This encodes CASSQEWDRRSPLHF.

This clonotype was counted between two and nine times. This chain uses TRBV16 with TRBJ1-2; no firm D call. The germline V and J ends were trimmed by 7 bases and 1 base, with 16 bases remaining between them. Germline CDR1 and CDR2: KGHSY and FQNENV. CDR3 length: 15 amino acids. The CDR3 loop reads CASKKQDTVNYGYTF. The CDR3 coding sequence is TGTGCCAGCAAGAAACAAGACACAGTTAACTATGGCTACACCTTC. Full variable domain (outside the CDR3, taken from reference TRBV16 and TRBJ1-2): GEEVAQTPKHLVRGEGQKAKLYCAPIKGHSYVFWYQQVLKNEFKFLISFQNENVFDETGMPKERFSAKCLPNSPCSLEIQATKLEDSAVYFCASKKQDTVNYGYTFGSGTRLTVV.

The chain has TRBV5-1 and TRBJ2-3, with D uncertain. V dropped 3 bases and J dropped 2 bases, with 13 bases sitting between them. Germline assignment: CDR1 SGHRS and CDR2 YFSETQ. This CDR3 comprises 15 residues. The CDR3 loop reads CASSYTAGFTDTQYF. In nucleotides, the CDR3 is TGCGCCAGCAGCTATACGGCAGGATTCACAGATACGCAGTATTTT.

Regarding this clonotype: A junction end diverges from the germline sequence, so it may reflect a read error. This rearrangement joins TRBV12-3 or TRBV12-4 to TRBJ2-1; 14 bases match TRBD2. The CDR3 length is 13 residues. The CDR3 sequence: CAGRLAGGNEQFF. Written as DNA, the CDR3 is TGTGCCGGCAGACTAGCGGGAGGGAATGAGCAGTTCTTC.

This clonotype was detected only a few times. The chain combines TRBV28 with TRBJ2-7; 9 bases are shared with TRBD1. Trimming at V came to 1 base and at J to 2 bases, leaving 9 bases not matched to a gene. The CDR3 loop spans 17 amino acids. Germline V lookup: CDR1 MDHEN, CDR2 SYDVKM. The CDR3 region is CASSLFKLGTGPYEQYF. The CDR3 nucleotides are TGTGCCAGCAGTTTATTTAAGCTGGGGACAGGGCCCTACGAGCAGTACTTC.

This sequence joins TRBV15 and TRBJ2-7; 7 bases are shared with TRBD1. CDR1 LNHNV and CDR2 YYDKDF come from the germline V gene (reference sequence). The V segment lost 3 bases and the J segment 4 bases; nucleotides outside the gene matches: 6. CDR3 length: 14 residues. The CDR3 region is CATSRKRGLYEQYF. The CDR3 nucleotides are TGTGCCACCAGCAGGAAGAGGGGGCTGTACGAGCAGTACTTC. The complete variable domain, with remaining parts taken from reference TRBV15 and TRBJ2-7, reads DAMVIQNPRYQVTQFGKPVTLSCSQTLNHNVMYWYQQKSSQAPKLLFHYYDKDFNNEADTPDNFQSRRPNTSFCFLDIRSPGLGDTAMYLCATSRKRGLYEQYFGPGTRLTVT.

This clonotype occurred many times. The genes are TRBV20-1 and TRBJ2-5, with 10 bases that match TRBD2. J was trimmed by 5 bases and V by 2 bases; bases with no gene match: 2. Germline V lookup: CDR1 DFQATT, CDR2 SNEGSKA (reference sequence). The CDR3 contains 13 residues. The CDR3 region is CSARLAGVETQYF. The CDR3 DNA follows: TGCAGTGCTAGACTAGCGGGAGTGGAGACCCAGTACTTC.

The gene calls are TRBV10-3 and TRBJ2-3, with 8 bases that match TRBD1. The germline V gene encodes CDR1 ENHRY and CDR2 SYGVKD. V shed 4 bases and J 6 bases; nucleotides not matched to a gene: 18. The CDR3 has 18 residues. CDR3 region: CAISASPGQGQLTDTQYF. The CDR3 region has the DNA TGTGCCATCAGTGCATCTCCAGGACAGGGTCAGTTAACGGATACGCAGTATTTT.

The J gene is TRBJ1-5, the V gene TRBV25-1, with D unclear. Germline values: CDR1 MGHDK, CDR2 SYGVNS. The CDR3 runs 15 residues. The ends were cut back, 0 bases at V and 5 bases at J, with 11 bases in the middle. CDR3 sequence (DNA): TGTGCCAGCAGTGAATATGGGCTACCTGATCAGCCCCAGCATTTT. Its protein product is CASSEYGLPDQPQHF.

The gene calls are TRBV5-1 and TRBJ2-3, with TRBD2 identical over 7 bases. This CDR3 spans 14 amino acids. The V gene's germline CDR1 is SGHRS and CDR2 YFSETQ. J was trimmed by 5 bases and V by 0 bases; bases with no gene match: 3. CDR3 in DNA: TGCGCCAGCAGCTTGGCGGTAGCGGGAGATACGCAGTATTTT. Translated: CASSLAVAGDTQYF.

This chain's CDR3 is CVGKVLREETQYF. The CDR3 coding sequence is TGCGTCGGTAAGGTTCTTCGAGAAGAGACCCAGTACTTC. The chain has TRBV29-1 and TRBJ2-5; D gene unclear. From germline, CDR1 is SQVTM and CDR2 ANQGSEA. This CDR3 has 13 residues.

The gene calls are TRBV20-1 and TRBJ2-3, with 7 nucleotides matching TRBD2. V gave up 4 bases and J gave up 0 bases; unmatched junction bases: 4. The CDR3 length is 14 residues. Per germline, CDR1 DFQATT and CDR2 SNEGSKA (reference sequence). The CDR3 protein is CSATPGLSTDTQYF. For the CDR3, the DNA is TGCAGTGCTACGCCGGGACTAAGCACAGATACGCAGTATTTT.

This clonotype turned up a few times. V gene TRBV10-3 combines with J gene TRBJ2-3; D is unresolved. Trimming removed 3 bases at V and 2 bases at J, with 6 bases between. The CDR3 runs 13 residues. Germline CDR1 is ENHRY and CDR2 is SYGVKD. CDR3 bases: TGTGCCATCAGTGACGGATCCACAGATACGCAGTATTTT. It specifies CAISDGSTDTQYF.

The chain carries TRBV11-2 and TRBJ1-2; 7 bases match TRBD1. Germline assignment: CDR1 SGHAT and CDR2 FQNNGV. The CDR3 spans 16 residues. V gave up 4 bases and J gave up 1 base; unmatched junction bases: 9. This CDR3 reads CASSYTGARDNYGYTF. In DNA form, the CDR3 reads TGTGCCAGCAGCTATACAGGGGCGCGGGATAACTATGGCTACACCTTC.

This clonotype was counted only a few times. The rearrangement uses TRBV7-9 and TRBJ2-4; D unresolved. The V gene's germline CDR1 is SEHNR and CDR2 FQNEAQ (reference sequence). This CDR3 comprises 14 residues. Deletions cut 5 bases from V and 7 bases from J, with 15 bases between. This CDR3 is CASSPGAGLNIQYF. DNA of the CDR3: TGTGCCAGCAGCCCAGGAGCCGGGCTGAACATTCAGTACTTC.

This chain links TRBV20-1 with TRBJ2-1; perhaps TRBD2 as D (6 bases). The germline gives CDR1 DFQATT, CDR2 SNEGSKA (reference sequence). The CDR3 runs to 13 residues. The V gene lost 6 bases and the J gene lost 3 bases, with 12 bases spanning the gap. The CDR3 is CSAKGTDYNEQFF. The CDR3 DNA reads as TGCAGTGCAAAAGGGACTGACTACAATGAGCAGTTCTTC.

The chain recombines TRBV12-3 or TRBV12-4 with TRBJ2-5, with D uncertain. The CDR3 is made up of 14 amino acids. Trimming pared 3 bases from V and 11 bases from J, leaving 19 bases between. CDR3 sequence (DNA): TGTGCCAGCAGTTTGCCCCTTCCGGGCAATGAGCAGTACTTC. This sequence encodes CASSLPLPGNEQYF.

The count of this clonotype is one. This chain joins TRBV20-1 and TRBJ2-1; D not certain. CDR1 is DFQATT and CDR2 is SNEGSKA in the germline V gene (reference sequence). Between the trimmed V and J ends, which lost 2 bases and 4 bases, there was a span of 21 bases. The CDR3 extends over 17 amino acids. The CDR3 DNA reads as TGCAGTGCTAGAAGTTTAGAGGTCGCCCAAAATTACAATGAGCAGTTCTTC. Translating gives CSARSLEVAQNYNEQFF.

The chain couples TRBV29-1 to TRBJ2-1; D is perhaps TRBD1 (6 bases). Matching the DNA end better, TRBJ2-7 makes the J call doubtful. In germline, CDR1 is SQVTM, CDR2 ANQGSEA. This CDR3 has 14 residues. The CDR3, as DNA: TGCAGCGTATGGACAGTTAGCTCCTACAATGAGCAGTACTTC. It specifies CSVWTVSSYNEQYF.